This TCR beta chain was sequenced during a study of blood T cell repertoires in COVID-19. This CDR3 contains 14 residues. The ends were cut back, 0 bases at V and 9 bases at J, with 14 bases in the middle. CDR1 and CDR2 from the germline V gene are LGHNA and YSLEER. Assay used: immunoSEQ multiplex PCR; TCRdb lists only in-frame clones, some missing. The sample yields 170,000 or so clones, around nine tenths seen once. The origin of this receptor is a man in his fifties or sixties with COVID-19, enrolled during active disease. The rearrangement uses TRBV4-3 and TRBJ2-5; D is unresolved. Source material: peripheral blood. As DNA, the CDR3 is TGCGCCAGCAGCCAAGATGCACAGCAATCGGCCCAGTACTTC. Its translation: CASSQDAQQSAQYF.